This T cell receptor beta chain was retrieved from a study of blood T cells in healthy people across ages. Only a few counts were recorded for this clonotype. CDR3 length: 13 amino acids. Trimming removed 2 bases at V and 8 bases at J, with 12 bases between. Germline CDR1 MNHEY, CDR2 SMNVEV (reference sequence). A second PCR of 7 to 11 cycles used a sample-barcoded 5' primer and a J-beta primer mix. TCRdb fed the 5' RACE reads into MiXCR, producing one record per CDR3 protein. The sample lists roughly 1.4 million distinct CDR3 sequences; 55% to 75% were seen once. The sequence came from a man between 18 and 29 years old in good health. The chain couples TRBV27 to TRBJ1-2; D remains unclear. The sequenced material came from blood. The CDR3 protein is CASSLRAAGGYTF. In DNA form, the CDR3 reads TGTGCCAGCAGTTTAAGGGCCGCAGGAGGCTACACCTTC.